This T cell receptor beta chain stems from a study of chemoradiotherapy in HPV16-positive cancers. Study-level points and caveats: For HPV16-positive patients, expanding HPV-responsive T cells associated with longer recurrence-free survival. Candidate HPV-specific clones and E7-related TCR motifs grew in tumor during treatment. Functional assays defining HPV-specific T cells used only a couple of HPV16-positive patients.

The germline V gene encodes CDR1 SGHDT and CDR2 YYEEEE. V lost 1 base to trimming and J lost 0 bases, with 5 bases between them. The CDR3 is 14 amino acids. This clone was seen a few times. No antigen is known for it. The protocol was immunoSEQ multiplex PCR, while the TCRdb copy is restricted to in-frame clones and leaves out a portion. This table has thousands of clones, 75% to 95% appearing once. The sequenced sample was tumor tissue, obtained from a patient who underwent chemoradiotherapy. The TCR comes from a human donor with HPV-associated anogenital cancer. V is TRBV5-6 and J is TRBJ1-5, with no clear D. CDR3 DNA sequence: TGTGCCAGCAGCTTGTACAGTAGCAATCAGCCCCAGCATTTT. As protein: CASSLYSSNQPQHF.